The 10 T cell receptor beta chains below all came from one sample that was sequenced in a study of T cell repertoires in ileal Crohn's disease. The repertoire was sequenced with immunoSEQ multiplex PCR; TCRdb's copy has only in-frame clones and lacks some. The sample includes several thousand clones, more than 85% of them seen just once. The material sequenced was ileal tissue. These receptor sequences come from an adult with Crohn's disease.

CDR3 residues: CSVRGLAGASEQFF. CDR3 sequence (DNA): TGCAGCGTCCGAGGACTAGCGGGAGCCAGTGAGCAGTTCTTC. This chain uses TRBV29-1 with TRBJ2-1; 13 nucleotides match TRBD2. Trimming removed 6 bases from V and 9 bases from J; junction bases left unmatched: 8. This CDR3 contains 14 residues. Germline CDR1 reads SQVTM; CDR2 reads ANQGSEA.

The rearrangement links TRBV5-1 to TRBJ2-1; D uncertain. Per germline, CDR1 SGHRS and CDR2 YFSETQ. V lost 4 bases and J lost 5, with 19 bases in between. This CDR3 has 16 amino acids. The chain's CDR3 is CASSGRRLLEDNEQFF. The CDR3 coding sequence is TGCGCCAGCAGCGGTAGAAGACTGCTCGAGGACAATGAGCAGTTCTTC.

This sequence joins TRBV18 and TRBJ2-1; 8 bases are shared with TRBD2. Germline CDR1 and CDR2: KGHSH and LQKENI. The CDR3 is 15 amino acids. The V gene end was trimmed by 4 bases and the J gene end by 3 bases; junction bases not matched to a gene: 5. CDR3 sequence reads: CASSLSGTNYNEQFF. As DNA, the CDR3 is TGTGCCAGCTCACTTAGCGGGACTAACTACAATGAGCAGTTCTTC.

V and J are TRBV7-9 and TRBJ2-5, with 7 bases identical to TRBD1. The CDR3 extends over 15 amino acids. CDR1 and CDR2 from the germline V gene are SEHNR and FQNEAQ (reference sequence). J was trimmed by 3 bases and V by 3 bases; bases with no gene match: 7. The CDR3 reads CASSFASRGKETQYF. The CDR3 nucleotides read TGTGCCAGCAGCTTCGCCAGCAGGGGGAAAGAGACCCAGTACTTC.

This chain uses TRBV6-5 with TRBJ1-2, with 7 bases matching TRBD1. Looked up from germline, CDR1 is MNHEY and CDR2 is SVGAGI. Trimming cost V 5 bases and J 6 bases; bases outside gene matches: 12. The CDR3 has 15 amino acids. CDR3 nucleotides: TGTGCCAGCAGTCGAAGGGTGGGACAGTTAAATGGCTACACCTTC. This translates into CASSRRVGQLNGYTF.

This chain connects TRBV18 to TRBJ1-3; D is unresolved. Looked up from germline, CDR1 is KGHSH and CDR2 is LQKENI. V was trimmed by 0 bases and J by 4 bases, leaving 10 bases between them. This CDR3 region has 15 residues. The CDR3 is CASSPPGLRGNTIYF. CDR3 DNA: TGTGCCAGCTCACCACCTGGACTGAGGGGAAACACCATATATTTT.

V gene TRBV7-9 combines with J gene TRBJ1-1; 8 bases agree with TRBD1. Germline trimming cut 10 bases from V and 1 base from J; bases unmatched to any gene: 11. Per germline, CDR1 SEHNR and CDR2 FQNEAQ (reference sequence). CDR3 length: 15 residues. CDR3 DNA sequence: TGTGCCATAGTCCCCCAAACAGGGGGGAACACTGAAGCTTTCTTT. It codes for CAIVPQTGGNTEAFF.

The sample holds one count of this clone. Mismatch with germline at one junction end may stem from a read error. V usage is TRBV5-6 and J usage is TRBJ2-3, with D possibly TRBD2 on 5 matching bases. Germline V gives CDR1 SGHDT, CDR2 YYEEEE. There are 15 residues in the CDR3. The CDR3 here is CASSWRPRSKDTQYF. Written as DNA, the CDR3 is TGTGCCAGCAGCTGGAGGCCTCGGAGCAAAGATACGCAGTATTTT.

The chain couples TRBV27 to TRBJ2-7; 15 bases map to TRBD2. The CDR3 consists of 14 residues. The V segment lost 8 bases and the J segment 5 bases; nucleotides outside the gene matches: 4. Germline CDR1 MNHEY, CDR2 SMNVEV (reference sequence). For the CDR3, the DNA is TGTGCCAGCGCTGGGACTAGCGGGAGGAACGAGCAGTACTTC. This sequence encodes CASAGTSGRNEQYF.

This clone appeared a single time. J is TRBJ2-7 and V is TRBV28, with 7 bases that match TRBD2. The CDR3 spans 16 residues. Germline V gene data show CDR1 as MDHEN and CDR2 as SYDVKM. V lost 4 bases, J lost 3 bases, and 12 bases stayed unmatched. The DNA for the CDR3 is TGTGCCAGCAGTTCTCTAAAGGTGCGGGGGTACTACGAGCAGTACTTC. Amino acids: CASSSLKVRGYYEQYF.